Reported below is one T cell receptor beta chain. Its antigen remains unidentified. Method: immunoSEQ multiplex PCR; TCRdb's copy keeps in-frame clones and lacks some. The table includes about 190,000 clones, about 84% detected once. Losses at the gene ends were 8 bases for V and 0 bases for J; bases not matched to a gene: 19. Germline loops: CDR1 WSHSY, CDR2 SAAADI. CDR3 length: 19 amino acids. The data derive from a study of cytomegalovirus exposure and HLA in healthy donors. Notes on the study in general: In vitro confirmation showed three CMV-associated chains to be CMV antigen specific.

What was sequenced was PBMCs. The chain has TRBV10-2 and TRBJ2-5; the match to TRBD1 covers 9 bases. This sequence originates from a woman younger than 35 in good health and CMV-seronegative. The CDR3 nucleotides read TGCGCCAGCCGAGCTGGACAGGGGCGTTCACTATCGTACCAAGAGACCCAGTACTTC. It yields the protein CASRAGQGRSLSYQETQYF.